The clone carrying this T cell receptor beta chain occurred a few times. Its specificity is unknown. The data were obtained in a study of human T cells and chemical hapten exposure. Study as a whole: Across samples, TCR yields varied, mostly owing to small differences in pooled library volumes.

CDR3 size: 13 residues. V lost 1 base to trimming and J lost 8 bases, with 11 bases between them. The germline CDR1 and CDR2 sequences are MNHEY and SMNVEV (reference sequence). Study results and caveats: Expanded TCR sets contained significantly more large CDR3 similarity clusters than controls.

Time point described: patch test 2, 6 weeks after DPC sensitization. Treatment defined: therapeutic diphenylcyclopropenone sensitization with weekly scalp DPC. TCRdb reprocessed the RACE reads via MiXCR and lists one record per CDR3 protein. The sample shows 350,000 to 400,000 distinct CDR3 sequences, about 6% of them seen only once. The sample here was whole blood, taken in connection with sensitization to the hapten diphenylcyclopropenone (DPC). This chain links TRBV27 with TRBJ1-2, with D unclear. This clonotype was sampled from a woman aged 18-29 years with alopecia areata. Some clones in this sample may be carry-over from other donors' samples. The CDR3 reads CASSLWPPRGYTF. CDR3 bases: TGTGCCAGCAGTTTATGGCCCCCTAGGGGCTACACCTTC.